The T cell receptor beta chain under discussion was sequenced for a study of shared clonotypes between healthy human individuals. CDR1 SEHNR and CDR2 FQNEAQ come from the germline V gene (reference sequence). The CDR3 is 15 amino acids. Trimming shortened V by 5 bases and J by 4 bases, and 18 bases separated the two germline ends. Clones were sequenced by immunoSEQ multiplex PCR, and TCRdb holds only the in-frame ones, with some missing. The data show about 600,000 clones, with roughly 95% seen just once and 0.095% to 0.12% held by the top ten. Terminally differentiated effector memory CD45RA+ cells were left out of the naive CD8 fraction, which was CD45RO-negative and positively selected for CCR7.

The sample taken for sequencing was naive CD8+ T cells sorted from blood. The chain is built from TRBV7-9 and TRBJ2-7; D remains unclear. The TCR was taken from a woman aged 30 to 39 in good health. CDR3 nucleotide sequence: TGTGCCAGCAGCCCATACACCAGCCGAGTGTACGAGCAGTACTTC. It encodes CASSPYTSRVYEQYF. Full variable domain (rest looked up from reference TRBV7-9 and TRBJ2-7): DTGVSQNPRHKITKRGQNVTFRCDPISEHNRLYWYRQTLGQGPEFLTYFQNEAQLEKSRLLSDRFSAERPKGSFSTLEIQRTEQGDSAMYLCASSPYTSRVYEQYFGPGTRLTVT.